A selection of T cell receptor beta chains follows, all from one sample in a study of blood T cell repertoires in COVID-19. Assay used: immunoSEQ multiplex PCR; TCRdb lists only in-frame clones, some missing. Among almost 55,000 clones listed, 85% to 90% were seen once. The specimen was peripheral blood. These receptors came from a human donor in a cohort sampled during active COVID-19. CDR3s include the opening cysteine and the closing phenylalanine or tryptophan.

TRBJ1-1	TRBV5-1	CASSPRRSQNTEAFF
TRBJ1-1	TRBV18	CASSLGTGTLNTEAFF
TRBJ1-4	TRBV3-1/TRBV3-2	CASTPGTKNEKLFF
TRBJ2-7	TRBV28	CASSFGLAPYEQYF
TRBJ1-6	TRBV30	CAWSVQNNSPLHF
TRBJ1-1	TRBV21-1	CASLPGVNTEAFF
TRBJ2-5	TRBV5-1	CASSRGQGADQYF
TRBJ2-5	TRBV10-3	CAIQDRGLETQYF
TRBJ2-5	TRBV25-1	CASSDPQGAGETQYF
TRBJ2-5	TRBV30	CAWTLGQGTSRRTQYF
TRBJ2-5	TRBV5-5	CASSFGREETQYF
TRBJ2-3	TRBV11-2	CASRGTSGGLLGDTQYF
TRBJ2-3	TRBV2	CASSELGQGAPDTQYF
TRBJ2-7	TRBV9	CASSRRQGTDEQYF
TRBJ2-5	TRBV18	CASSLLQTQETQYF
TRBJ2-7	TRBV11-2	CASSLDPGTGIYEQYF
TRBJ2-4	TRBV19	CASIGRGRTDKNIQYF
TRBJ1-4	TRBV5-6	CASSFLQLNEKLFF
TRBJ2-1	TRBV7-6	CASSLARNNEQFF
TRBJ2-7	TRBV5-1	CASSFSQGAFYEQYF
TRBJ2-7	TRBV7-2	CASSLVEGVEQYF
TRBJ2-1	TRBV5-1	CASSFGGLGLSGKVSYNEQFF
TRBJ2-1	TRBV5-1	CASGADIYEQFF
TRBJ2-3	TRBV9	CASSVTPAPDTQYF